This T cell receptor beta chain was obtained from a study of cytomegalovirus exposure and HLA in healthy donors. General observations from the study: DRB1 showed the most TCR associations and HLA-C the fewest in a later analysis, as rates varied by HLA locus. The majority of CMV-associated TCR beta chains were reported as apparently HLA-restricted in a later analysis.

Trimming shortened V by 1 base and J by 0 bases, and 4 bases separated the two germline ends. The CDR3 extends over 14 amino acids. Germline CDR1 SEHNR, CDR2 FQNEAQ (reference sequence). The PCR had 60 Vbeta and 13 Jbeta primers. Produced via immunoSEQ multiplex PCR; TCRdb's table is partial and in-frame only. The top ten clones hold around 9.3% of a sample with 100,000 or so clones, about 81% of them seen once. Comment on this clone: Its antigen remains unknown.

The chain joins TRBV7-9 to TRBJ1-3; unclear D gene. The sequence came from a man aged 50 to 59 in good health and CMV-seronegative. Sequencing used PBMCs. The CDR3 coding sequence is TGTGCCAGCAGCTTAGTTAGCTCTGGAAACACCATATATTTT. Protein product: CASSLVSSGNTIYF.